This entry is about one TCR beta chain. The target antigen is unknown. The data derive from a study of cytomegalovirus exposure and HLA in healthy donors. Study-wide findings and caveats: There were a few CMV-associated chains whose specificity for CMV antigens was confirmed in vitro.

The method was immunoSEQ multiplex PCR; TCRdb's version includes in-frame clones alone and lacks a portion of them. Among 150,000 to 200,000 clones, 88% were seen once, and the ten largest hold about 3%. The TCR was taken from a man aged 18 to 35 in good health and CMV-seronegative. Sequences were obtained from PBMCs.

In DNA, the CDR3 is TGTGCCAGCAGCCTTTATACAGCTTCCTACAATGAGCAGTTCTTC. Translation gives CASSLYTASYNEQFF. The genes are TRBV28 and TRBJ2-1; D call uncertain. The CDR3 contains 15 residues. The germline V gene encodes CDR1 MDHEN and CDR2 SYDVKM. V shed 6 bases and J shed 1 base, with 13 bases lying between them.